Only a few counts were recorded for the clone carrying this TCR beta chain. These data belong to a study of blood T cells in healthy people across ages. The CDR3 sequence is 17 residues long. V was clipped by 7 bases and J by 0 bases; unmatched bases: 13. Germline lookup yields CDR1 MNHNS and CDR2 SASEGT. The second PCR ran roughly 6 to 12 cycles with a sample-barcoded 5' primer and J-beta primers. TCRdb reprocessed the 5' RACE reads with MiXCR, giving one entry per CDR3 protein. Of approximately 2,000,000 distinct CDR3 sequences in the sample, approximately 40% were seen once. The sequence came from a human donor in good health. The chain employs TRBV6-1 and TRBJ2-7; the match to TRBD1 covers 9 bases. Sequenced sample: blood. The CDR3 region is CASTASGTGISSYEQYF. The DNA of the CDR3 is TGTGCCAGCACCGCCTCCGGGACAGGGATAAGCTCCTACGAGCAGTACTTC.